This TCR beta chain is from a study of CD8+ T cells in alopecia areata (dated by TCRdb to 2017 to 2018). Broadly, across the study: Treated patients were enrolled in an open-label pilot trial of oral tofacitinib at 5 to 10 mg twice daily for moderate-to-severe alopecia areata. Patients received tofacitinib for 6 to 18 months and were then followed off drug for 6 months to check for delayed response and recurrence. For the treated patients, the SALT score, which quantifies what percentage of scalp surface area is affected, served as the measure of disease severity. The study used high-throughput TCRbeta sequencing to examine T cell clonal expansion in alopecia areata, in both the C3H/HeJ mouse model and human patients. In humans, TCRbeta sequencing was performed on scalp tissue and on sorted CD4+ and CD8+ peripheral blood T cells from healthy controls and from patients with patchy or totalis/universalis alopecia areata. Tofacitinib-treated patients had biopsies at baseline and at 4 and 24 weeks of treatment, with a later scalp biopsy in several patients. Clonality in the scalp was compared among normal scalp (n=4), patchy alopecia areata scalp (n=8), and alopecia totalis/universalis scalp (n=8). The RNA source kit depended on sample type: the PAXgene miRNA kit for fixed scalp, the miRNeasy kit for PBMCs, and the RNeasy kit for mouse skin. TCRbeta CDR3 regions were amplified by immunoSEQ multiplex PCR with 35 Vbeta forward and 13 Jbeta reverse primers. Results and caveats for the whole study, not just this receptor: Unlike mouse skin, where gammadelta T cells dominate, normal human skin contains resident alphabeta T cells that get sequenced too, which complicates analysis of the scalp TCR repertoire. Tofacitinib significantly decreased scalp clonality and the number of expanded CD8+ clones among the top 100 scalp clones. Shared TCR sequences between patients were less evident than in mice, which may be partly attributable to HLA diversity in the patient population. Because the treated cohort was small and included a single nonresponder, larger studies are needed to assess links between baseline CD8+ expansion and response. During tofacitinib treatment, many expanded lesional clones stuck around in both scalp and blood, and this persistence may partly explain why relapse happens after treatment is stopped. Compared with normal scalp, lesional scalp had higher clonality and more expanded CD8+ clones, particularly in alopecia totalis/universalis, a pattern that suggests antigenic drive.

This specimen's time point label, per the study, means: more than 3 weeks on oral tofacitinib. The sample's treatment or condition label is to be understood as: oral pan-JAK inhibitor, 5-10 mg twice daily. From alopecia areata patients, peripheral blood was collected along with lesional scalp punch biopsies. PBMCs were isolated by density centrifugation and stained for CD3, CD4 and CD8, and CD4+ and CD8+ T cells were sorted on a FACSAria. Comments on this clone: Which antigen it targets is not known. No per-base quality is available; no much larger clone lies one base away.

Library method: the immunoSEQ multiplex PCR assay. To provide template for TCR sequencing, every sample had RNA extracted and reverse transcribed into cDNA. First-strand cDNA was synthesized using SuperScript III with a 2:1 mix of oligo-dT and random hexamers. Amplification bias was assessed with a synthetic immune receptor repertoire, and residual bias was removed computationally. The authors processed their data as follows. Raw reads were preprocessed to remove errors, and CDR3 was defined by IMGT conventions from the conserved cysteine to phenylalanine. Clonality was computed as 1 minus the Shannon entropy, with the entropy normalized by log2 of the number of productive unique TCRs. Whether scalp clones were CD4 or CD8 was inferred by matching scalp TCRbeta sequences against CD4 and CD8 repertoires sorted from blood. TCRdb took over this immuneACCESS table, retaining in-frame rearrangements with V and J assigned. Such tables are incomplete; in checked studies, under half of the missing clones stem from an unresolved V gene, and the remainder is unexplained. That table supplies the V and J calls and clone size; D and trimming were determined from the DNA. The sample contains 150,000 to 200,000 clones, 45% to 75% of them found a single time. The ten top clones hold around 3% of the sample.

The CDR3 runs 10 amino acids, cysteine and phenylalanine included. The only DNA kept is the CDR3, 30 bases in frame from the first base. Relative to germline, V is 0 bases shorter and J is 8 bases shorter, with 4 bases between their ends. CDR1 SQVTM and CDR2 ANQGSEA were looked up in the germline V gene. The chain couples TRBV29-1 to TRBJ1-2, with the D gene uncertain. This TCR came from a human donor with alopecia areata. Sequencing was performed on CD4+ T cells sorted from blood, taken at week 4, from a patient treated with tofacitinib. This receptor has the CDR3 CSVEEAGYTF. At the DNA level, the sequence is TGCAGCGTTGAAGAGGCCGGCTACACCTTC.